Below, 20 T cell receptor beta chains from the same sample are listed, as sequenced in a study of cytomegalovirus exposure and HLA in healthy donors (dated by TCRdb to 2017 to 2019). The receptor library was made with the immunoSEQ multiplex PCR assay. The multiplex PCR relied on a mix of 60 forward primers for TCR Vbeta segments and 13 reverse primers for TCR Jbeta segments. TCRdb provides this immuneACCESS table in a form limited to in-frame rearrangements. Some clones are lacking; in checked studies, under half of them reflect an unresolved V gene, and why the rest are absent is not known. Within this sample are some 130,000 clones, with around 78% of them counted one time only. Approximately 1.7% of the sample is taken by the ten largest. Specimen: PBMCs. Receptors originate from a woman aged 45-60 years in good health and CMV-seronegative.

The chain recombines TRBV6-6 with TRBJ1-1, with a possible D match to TRBD1 (6 bases). The CDR3 is 16 residues long. CDR1 is MNHNY and CDR2 is SVGAGI in the germline V gene (reference sequence). Trimming stripped 0 bases from V and 5 bases from J, with 16 bases between. The CDR3 region is CASSYSPQTGGTEAFF. DNA of the CDR3: TGTGCCAGCAGTTACTCACCCCAGACAGGCGGTACTGAAGCTTTCTTT.

This chain joins TRBV5-1 and TRBJ1-2; D might be TRBD1 (6 bases). The V end lost 0 bases, the J end lost 4 bases, and 16 bases lay between the germline ends. There are 16 residues in the CDR3. Per the germline V gene, CDR1 is SGHRS and CDR2 is YFSETQ. CDR3 amino acids: CASSLAPTGLTYGYTF. DNA of the CDR3: TGCGCCAGCAGCTTGGCACCGACAGGTTTGACCTATGGCTACACCTTC.

CDR3 in amino acids: CASSYGTNNEQFF. The CDR3 nucleotides are TGTGCCAGTAGCTACGGTACGAACAATGAGCAGTTCTTC. The rearrangement links TRBV19 to TRBJ2-1; no firm D call. The CDR3 contains 13 residues. Germline V gives CDR1 LNHDA, CDR2 SQIVND (reference sequence). Trimming removed 6 bases from V and 5 bases from J, with 11 bases in between.

This rearrangement joins TRBV14 to TRBJ2-2, with D unclear. With 4 bases removed from V and 8 bases from J, the gap between germline ends came to 11 bases. The CDR3 spans 13 residues. CDR1 and CDR2 (germline): SGHDN, FVKESK. For the CDR3, the DNA is TGTGCCAGCAGCCCTTTTGTCTCGGGGGAGCTGTTTTTT. Translation gives CASSPFVSGELFF.

A remark on this clone: One end of the junction is discordant with germline, which a read error may explain. The chain combines TRBV4-2 with TRBJ1-2; 10 bases agree with TRBD1. The V gene's germline CDR1 is LGHNA and CDR2 YNFKEQ. The CDR3 runs 15 residues. CDR3 DNA sequence: TGTGCCAGCAGCGAAGAGGGACAGGGGCCATATGGCTACACCTTC. This gives the protein CASSEEGQGPYGYTF.

In this sample, this clone turned up many times. The genes are TRBV28 and TRBJ2-5; tentative D call: TRBD1 (6 bases). From germline, CDR1 is MDHEN and CDR2 SYDVKM. The V gene lost 4 bases and the J gene lost 5 bases, with 17 bases spanning the gap. The CDR3 totals 15 residues. CDR3 DNA: TGTGCCAGCAGTTCTTTACAGGGTGACACGGAGACCCAGTACTTC. Its translation: CASSSLQGDTETQYF. The full variable domain, rest sourced from reference TRBV28 and TRBJ2-5, is DVKVTQSSRYLVKRTGEKVFLECVQDMDHENMFWYRQDPGLGLRLIYFSYDVKMKEKGDIPEGYSVSREKKERFSLILESASTNQTSMYLCASSSLQGDTETQYFGPGTRLLVL.

CDR3 region: CASNPLRAGEIYEQYV. The CDR3, as DNA: TGTGCCAGCAACCCCCTCCGGGCGGGAGAGATCTACGAGCAGTACGTC. The chain joins TRBV7-6 to TRBJ2-7, with TRBD2 identical over 7 bases. The germline V gene encodes CDR1 SGHVS and CDR2 FNYEAQ. Trimming removed 7 bases from V and 3 bases from J; junction bases left unmatched: 15. The CDR3 extends over 16 amino acids.

The gene calls are TRBV11-2 and TRBJ2-1; 8 bases align to TRBD2. Germline V gives CDR1 SGHAT, CDR2 FQNNGV. V trimming: 4 bases; J trimming: 2 bases; junction bases outside the gene matches: 7. The length of the CDR3 is 16 residues. The CDR3 sequence is CASSSAGGKPYNEQFF. Written as DNA, the CDR3 is TGTGCCAGCAGCTCCGCGGGGGGAAAGCCCTACAATGAGCAGTTCTTC. The entire variable domain, with the rest obtained from reference TRBV11-2 and TRBJ2-1, is as follows: EAGVAQSPRYKIIEKRQSVAFWCNPISGHATLYWYQQILGQGPKLLIQFQNNGVVDDSQLPKDRFSAERLKGVDSTLKIQPAKLEDSAVYLCASSSAGGKPYNEQFFGPGTRLTVL.

The chain carries TRBV9 and TRBJ2-1, with a tentative D call TRBD2 (6 bases). The CDR3 consists of 13 residues. V was clipped by 5 bases and J by 8 bases, with 14 bases between them. Germline V CDR1 and CDR2: SGDLS, YYNGEE. CDR3: CASRAPGADEQFF. The CDR3 DNA reads TGTGCCAGCAGGGCCCCGGGAGCCGATGAGCAGTTCTTC.

The table lists this clone with a few counts. V is TRBV14 and J is TRBJ2-2, with TRBD2 as a possible D gene (5 bases). With 2 bases removed from V and 7 bases from J, the gap between germline ends came to 8 bases. The CDR3 covers 13 residues. Germline CDR1 SGHDN, CDR2 FVKESK. The CDR3 sequence is CASSQSRGGELFF. The CDR3 bases are TGTGCCAGCAGCCAAAGTCGGGGCGGGGAGCTGTTTTTT.

This clone was seen a few times. V gene TRBV18 combines with J gene TRBJ1-5; 9 bases are shared with TRBD1. CDR3 length equals 17 residues. The germline gives CDR1 KGHSH, CDR2 LQKENI. The V and J ends lost 6 bases and 5 bases, in that order; junction bases with no gene match: 14. The CDR3 bases are TGTGCCAGCTCCCCCCTGGGACAGGGTGTTCAGCATCAGCCCCAGCATTTT. Protein product: CASSPLGQGVQHQPQHF.

This clone occurred a few times. The V and J genes are TRBV29-1 and TRBJ2-2; 12 bases agree with TRBD2. This CDR3 has 15 amino acids. Trimming removed 6 bases from V and 0 bases from J; junction bases left unmatched: 2. From germline, CDR1 is SQVTM and CDR2 ANQGSEA. The CDR3 coding sequence is TGCAGCGTGGGGACTAGCGGGTCGAACACCGGGGAGCTGTTTTTT. Translation gives CSVGTSGSNTGELFF.

The V gene is TRBV28, the J gene TRBJ1-2; 7 nucleotides line up with TRBD1. The CDR3 has 14 amino acids. The V gene's germline CDR1 is MDHEN and CDR2 SYDVKM. The J segment lost 5 bases and the V segment lost 4 bases, leaving 7 bases of the junction unmatched. The CDR3, as DNA: TGTGCCAGCAGTTCTCTGGGACAGAATTATGGCTACACCTTC. Protein sequence: CASSSLGQNYGYTF.

This chain joins TRBV9 and TRBJ2-3, with 8 bases matching TRBD1. After removal of 4 bases from V and 2 bases from J, the junction contained 3 bases not matched to a gene. The germline gives CDR1 SGDLS, CDR2 YYNGEE. The CDR3 consists of 14 residues. CDR3 protein: CASSLGQDTDTQYF. DNA of the CDR3: TGTGCCAGCAGCCTGGGACAGGACACAGATACGCAGTATTTT.

The CDR3 DNA reads as TGTGCCAGCAGTTTATCTTTGTGGGGGACAGTTGAGACCCAGTACTTC. Protein sequence: CASSLSLWGTVETQYF. The rearrangement joins TRBV27 to TRBJ2-5; TRBD1 agrees at 7 bases. Germline trimming cut 0 bases from V and 5 bases from J; bases unmatched to any gene: 9. Germline V CDR1 and CDR2: MNHEY, SMNVEV (reference sequence). The length of the CDR3 is 16 residues.

The chain links TRBV6-7 to TRBJ1-6; D may be TRBD1 (5 bases). TRBV6-7 carries the ORF label, with uncertain function. The CDR3 runs 13 residues. Trimming took off 10 bases at V and 7 bases at J, with 14 bases between the two ends. CDR3 sequence reads: CAKRSRTNSPLHF. The CDR3 DNA reads as TGTGCCAAACGATCGAGGACAAATTCACCCCTCCACTTT.

As regards this clone: A read error may account for a junction end that differs from germline. This chain links TRBV7-7 with TRBJ2-2; D possibly corresponds to TRBD1 (5 bases). The CDR3 contains 18 residues. The germline V gene has CDR1 SSHAT and CDR2 FNYEAQ (reference sequence). This CDR3 reads CASSRVAPTASNTGELFF. The CDR3, as DNA: TGTGCTAGCAGCCGAGTTGCCCCGACAGCTTCGAACACCGGGGAGCTGTTTTTT.

A remark on this clone: One end of the junction is discordant with germline, which a read error may explain. This chain uses TRBV5-1 with TRBJ1-2; 9 bases are a match to TRBD1. The germline gives CDR1 SGHRS, CDR2 YFSETQ. The length of the CDR3 is 15 residues. CDR3 in amino acids: CASSSAGTGSIGYPF. The DNA of the CDR3 is TGCGCCAGCAGCTCCGCCGGGACAGGGTCTATTGGCTACCCCTTC.

J is TRBJ2-2 and V is TRBV2; 11 nucleotides match TRBD2. The germline V gene has CDR1 SNHLY and CDR2 FYNNEI. CDR3 length: 17 amino acids. The ends lost 6 bases at V and 7 bases at J; junction bases unmatched: 13. CDR3 residues: CASRDFSGRDTSGELFF. Here the CDR3 DNA reads TGTGCCAGCAGGGATTTTAGCGGGAGGGATACGAGCGGGGAGCTGTTTTTT.

The V gene is TRBV10-3, the J gene TRBJ2-2, with D perhaps TRBD2 (6 bases). V was shortened by 3 bases and J by 4 bases, with 9 bases between the two germline ends. Germline lookup yields CDR1 ENHRY and CDR2 SYGVKD. CDR3 length equals 14 residues. CDR3 DNA: TGTGCCATCAGTGATTCTAGCGTCACCGGGGAGCTGTTTTTT. Protein sequence: CAISDSSVTGELFF.